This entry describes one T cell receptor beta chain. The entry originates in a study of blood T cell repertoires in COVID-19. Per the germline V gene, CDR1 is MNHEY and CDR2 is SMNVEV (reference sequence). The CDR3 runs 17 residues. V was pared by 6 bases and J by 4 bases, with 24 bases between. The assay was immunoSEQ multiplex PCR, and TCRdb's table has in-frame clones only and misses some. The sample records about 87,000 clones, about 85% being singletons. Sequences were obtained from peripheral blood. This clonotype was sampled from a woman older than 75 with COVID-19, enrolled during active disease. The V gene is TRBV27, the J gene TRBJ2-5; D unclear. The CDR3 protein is CASSPYAQAANRETQYF. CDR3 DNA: TGTGCCAGCAGCCCTTATGCCCAGGCAGCTAACCGAGAGACCCAGTACTTC.